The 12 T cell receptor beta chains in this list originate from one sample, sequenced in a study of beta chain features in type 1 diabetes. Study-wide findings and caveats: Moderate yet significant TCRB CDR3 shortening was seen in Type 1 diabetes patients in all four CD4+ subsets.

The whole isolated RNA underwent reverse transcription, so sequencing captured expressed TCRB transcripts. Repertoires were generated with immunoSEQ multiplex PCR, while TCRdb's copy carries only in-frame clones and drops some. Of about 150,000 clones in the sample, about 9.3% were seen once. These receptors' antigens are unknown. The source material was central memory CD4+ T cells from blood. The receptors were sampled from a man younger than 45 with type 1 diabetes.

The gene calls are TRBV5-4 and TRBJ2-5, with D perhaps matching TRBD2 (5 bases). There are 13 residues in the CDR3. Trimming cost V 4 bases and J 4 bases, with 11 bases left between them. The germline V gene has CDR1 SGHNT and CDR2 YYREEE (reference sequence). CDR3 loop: CASSAWTAETQYF. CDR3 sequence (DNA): TGTGCCAGCAGCGCATGGACTGCAGAGACCCAGTACTTC.

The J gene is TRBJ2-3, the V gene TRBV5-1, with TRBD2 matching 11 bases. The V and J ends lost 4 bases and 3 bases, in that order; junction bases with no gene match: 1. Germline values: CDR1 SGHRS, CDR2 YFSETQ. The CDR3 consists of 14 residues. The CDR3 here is CASSRLAGTDTQYF. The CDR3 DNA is TGCGCCAGCAGCAGACTAGCGGGGACAGATACGCAGTATTTT.

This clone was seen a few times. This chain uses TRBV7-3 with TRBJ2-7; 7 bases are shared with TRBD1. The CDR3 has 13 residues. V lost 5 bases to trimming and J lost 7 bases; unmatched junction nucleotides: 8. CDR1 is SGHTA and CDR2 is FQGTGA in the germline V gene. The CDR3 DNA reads TGTGCCAGCAGCACGGGACAGCTCACGGAGCAGTACTTC. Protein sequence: CASSTGQLTEQYF.

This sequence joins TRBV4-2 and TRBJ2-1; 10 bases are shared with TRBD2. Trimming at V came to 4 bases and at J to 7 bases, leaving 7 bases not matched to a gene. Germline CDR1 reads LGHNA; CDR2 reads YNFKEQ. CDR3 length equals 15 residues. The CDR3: CASSRDGTSENEQFF. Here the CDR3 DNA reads TGTGCCAGCAGCCGCGACGGGACTAGCGAAAATGAGCAGTTCTTC.

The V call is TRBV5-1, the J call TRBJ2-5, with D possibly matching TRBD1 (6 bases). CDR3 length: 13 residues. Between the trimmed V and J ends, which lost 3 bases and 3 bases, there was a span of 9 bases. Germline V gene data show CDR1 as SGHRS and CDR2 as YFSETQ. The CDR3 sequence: CASSSGQKETQYF. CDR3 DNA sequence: TGCGCCAGCAGCTCTGGACAGAAAGAGACCCAGTACTTC.

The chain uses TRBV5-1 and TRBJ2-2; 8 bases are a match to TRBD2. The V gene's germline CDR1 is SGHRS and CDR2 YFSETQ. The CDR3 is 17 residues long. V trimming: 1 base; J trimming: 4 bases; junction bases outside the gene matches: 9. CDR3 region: CASSLLWRGARTGELFF. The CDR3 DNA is TGCGCCAGCAGCTTGCTTTGGCGGGGGGCGCGCACCGGGGAGCTGTTTTTT.

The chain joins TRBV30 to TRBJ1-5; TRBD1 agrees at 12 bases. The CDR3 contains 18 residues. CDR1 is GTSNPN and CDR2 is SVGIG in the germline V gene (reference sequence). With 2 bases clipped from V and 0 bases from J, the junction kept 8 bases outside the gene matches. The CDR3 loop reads CAWSSPGTGGSSNQPQHF. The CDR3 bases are TGTGCCTGGAGTTCCCCCGGGACAGGGGGCTCTAGCAATCAGCCCCAGCATTTT.

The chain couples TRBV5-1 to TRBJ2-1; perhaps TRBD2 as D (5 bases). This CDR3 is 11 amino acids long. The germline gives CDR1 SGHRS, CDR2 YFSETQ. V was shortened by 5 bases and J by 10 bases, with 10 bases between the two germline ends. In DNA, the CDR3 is TGCGCCAGCAGGCCCGGAGGAGAGCAGTTCTTC. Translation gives CASRPGGEQFF.

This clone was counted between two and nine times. As DNA, the CDR3 is TGTGCCAGCAGCCCGGGTGGAGGGGAGAACACTGAAGCTTTCTTT. Translating it yields CASSPGGGENTEAFF. This rearrangement joins TRBV9 to TRBJ1-1; D perhaps matches TRBD1 (5 bases). The CDR3 is made up of 15 amino acids. The germline CDR1 and CDR2 sequences are SGDLS and YYNGEE. V was clipped by 4 bases and J by 1 base, with 14 bases between them.

The CDR3 DNA reads as TGTGCCAGCAGTAACCCTACAGGGGCCGCCAAAAACATTCAGTACTTC. Residues: CASSNPTGAAKNIQYF. The J gene is TRBJ2-4, the V gene TRBV27; 7 bases match TRBD1. With V trimmed by 5 bases and J by 1 base, 8 bases remained unmatched. Germline CDR1 reads MNHEY; CDR2 reads SMNVEV (reference sequence). The CDR3 length is 16 residues.

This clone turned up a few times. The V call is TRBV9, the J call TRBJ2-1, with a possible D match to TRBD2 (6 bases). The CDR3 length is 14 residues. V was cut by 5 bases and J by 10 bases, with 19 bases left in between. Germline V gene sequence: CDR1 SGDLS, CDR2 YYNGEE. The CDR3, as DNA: TGTGCCAGCAGTCCCCGACTAGGCCGGGGGGAGCAGTTCTTC. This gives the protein CASSPRLGRGEQFF.

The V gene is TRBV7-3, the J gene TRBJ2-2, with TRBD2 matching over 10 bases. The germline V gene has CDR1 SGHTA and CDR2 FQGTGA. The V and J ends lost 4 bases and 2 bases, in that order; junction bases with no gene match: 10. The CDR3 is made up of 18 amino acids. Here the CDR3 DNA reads TGTGCCAGCAGCTCGTATAGCGGGAGGATTGCTAACACCGGGGAGCTGTTTTTT. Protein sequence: CASSSYSGRIANTGELFF.